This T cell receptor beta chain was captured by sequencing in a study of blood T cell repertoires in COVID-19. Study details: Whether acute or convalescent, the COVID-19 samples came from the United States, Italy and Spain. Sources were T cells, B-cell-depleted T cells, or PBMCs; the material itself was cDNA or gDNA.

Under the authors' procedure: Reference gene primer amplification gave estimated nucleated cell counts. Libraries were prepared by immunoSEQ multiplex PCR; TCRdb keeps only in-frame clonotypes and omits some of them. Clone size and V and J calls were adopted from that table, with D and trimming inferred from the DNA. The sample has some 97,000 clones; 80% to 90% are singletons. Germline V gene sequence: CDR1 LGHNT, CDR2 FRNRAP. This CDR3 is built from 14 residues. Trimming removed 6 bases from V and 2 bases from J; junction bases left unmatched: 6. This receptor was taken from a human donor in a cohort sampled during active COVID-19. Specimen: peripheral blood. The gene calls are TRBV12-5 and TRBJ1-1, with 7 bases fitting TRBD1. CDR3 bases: TGTGCTAGTGGCCTAGGGACAGTAAACACTGAAGCTTTCTTT. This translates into CASGLGTVNTEAFF.